This paragraph reports one T cell receptor (beta chain). As yet, its antigen is unknown. The data are from a study of beta chain features in type 1 diabetes. Study conclusions and caveats: Shortening of TCRB CDR3s, moderate but significant, appeared in all four CD4+ subsets of Type 1 diabetes patients.

What was sequenced were expressed TCRB transcripts, since all of the isolated RNA had been reverse transcribed. Clones were sequenced by immunoSEQ multiplex PCR, and TCRdb holds only the in-frame ones, with some missing. The table has 240,000 or so clones, 20% seen once. The CDR3 totals 14 residues. Trimming took 4 bases from V and 4 from J, leaving 14 bases between them. The V gene's germline CDR1 is SGHDT and CDR2 YYEEEE. This clonotype was obtained from a woman in her thirties or forties with type 1 diabetes. The chain recombines TRBV5-6 with TRBJ2-5; D remains unclear. Sequencing used naive CD4+ T cells from blood. The CDR3 loop reads CASSLDRVPETQYF. In nucleotides, the CDR3 is TGTGCCAGCAGCCTCGATCGGGTCCCAGAGACCCAGTACTTC.